This is a list of T cell receptor beta chains from one sample in a study of breast tumors, draining lymph nodes, adjacent tissues. MiXCR, run by TCRdb on the multiplex PCR reads, gives a single entry per CDR3 protein. The sample includes 25,000 or so distinct CDR3 sequences, approximately 70% of them seen just once. Sequencing was performed on tumor-adjacent breast tissue. The receptors were gathered from a female donor with breast cancer. Some clones in this sample may be carry-over from other donors' samples. CDR3s include the opening cysteine and the closing phenylalanine or tryptophan. A D gene is named only where the DNA matches it firmly. The listing skips clone size in some rows; elsewhere it reads once, few, many or a size class.

cdr3_length j_call clone_size d_call v_call cdr3_nt cdr3_aa
13 TRBJ2-7 - TRBD1 TRBV6-1 TGTGCCAGCGGGCCGACAGGGGGCTACGAGCAGTACTTC CASGPTGGYEQYF
15 TRBJ2-5 - - TRBV24-1 TGTGCCACCAGTGATGCCCAGGGCAACTTAGAGACCCAGTACTTC CATSDAQGNLETQYF
11 TRBJ2-1 - - TRBV10-3 TGTGCCATCAGTGTAAGGGCTGAGCAGTTCTTC CAISVRAEQFF
16 TRBJ1-6 - TRBD1 TRBV7-9 TGTGCCAGCAGCCCTGGACAGGGCCGAGTAAATTCACCCCTCCACTTT CASSPGQGRVNSPLHF
16 TRBJ2-1 once TRBD2 TRBV14 TGTGCCAGCAGCCAAGATATCGGGAGGGCCGGCAATGAGCAGTTCTTC CASSQDIGRAGNEQFF
13 TRBJ2-7 - - TRBV11-3 TGTGCCAGCAGCAAGGGGGGCGGGGGCGAGCAGTACTTC CASSKGGGGEQYF
14 TRBJ1-2 - TRBD1 TRBV7-2 TGTGCCAGCAGCTTACTGGGACAGGGGATTGGCTACACCTTC CASSLLGQGIGYTF
13 TRBJ2-3 - - TRBV24-1 TGTGCCACCAGTGATTTAAGCACAGATACGCAGTATTTT CATSDLSTDTQYF
13 TRBJ2-3 many - TRBV6-5 TGTGCCAGCAGTTATCACAGCACAGATACGCAGTATTTT CASSYHSTDTQYF
15 TRBJ2-7 - TRBD1 TRBV5-4 TGTGCCAGCAGCTTAGGGGGCTATGCGACCTACGAGCAGTACTTC CASSLGGYATYEQYF
14 TRBJ2-7 - TRBD2 TRBV5-1 TGCGCCAGCAGCCTGGGAGGGGTGGTTGACGAGCAGTACTTC CASSLGGVVDEQYF
16 TRBJ2-7 - - TRBV12-3/TRBV12-4 TGTGCCAGCAGTTTCTTTATTCCGGGAGAGACTTACGAGCAGTACTTC CASSFFIPGETYEQYF
13 TRBJ2-6 few - TRBV30 TGTGCCTGGAGATTAGGAGGGGCCAACGTCCTGACTTTC CAWRLGGANVLTF
18 TRBJ2-7 - TRBD1 TRBV5-1 TGCGCCAGCAGCTTGGCCGCGGGACAGGCCCGGTATTCGAGGGAGCAGTACTTC CASSLAAGQARYSREQYF
13 TRBJ2-3 - - TRBV6-1 TGTGCCGGCGGTGGGGACCACACAGATACGCAGTATTTT CAGGGDHTDTQYF
16 TRBJ1-5 - - TRBV5-1 TGCGCCAGCAGCTTGGCGGACTTCTATAGCAATCAGCCCCAGCATTTT CASSLADFYSNQPQHF
15 TRBJ1-5 few - TRBV5-1 TGCGCCAGCAGCGAGATGACGGGGGGTAATCAGCCCCAGCATTTT CASSEMTGGNQPQHF
15 TRBJ2-3 - TRBD2 TRBV11-1 TGTGCCAGCAGCTTACGGACTAGCGGGAGACGTACGCAGTATTTT CASSLRTSGRRTQYF
12 TRBJ2-7 - - TRBV29-1 TGCAGCGCTGCCCCTGGGTCCTACGAGCAGTACTTC CSAAPGSYEQYF
16 TRBJ2-1 - TRBD2 TRBV10-3 TGTGCCACGAGTGTGCGGGTAACGGGAGGGGGCAATGAGCAGTTCTTC CATSVRVTGGGNEQFF
14 TRBJ2-1 - TRBD2 TRBV9 TGTGCCAGCAGCGCCGGGACTAGCGGTCTCGAGCAGTTCTTC CASSAGTSGLEQFF
17 TRBJ2-7 - - TRBV19 TGTGCCAGTAGTGCCCGCCTCGACACCCGCTTAGGATACGAGCAGTACTTC CASSARLDTRLGYEQYF
15 TRBJ2-3 - TRBD2 TRBV6-6 TGTGCCAGCAGGACCAGCGGGGCTCGTGCAGATACGCAGTATTTT CASRTSGARADTQYF
14 TRBJ1-6 few - TRBV20-1 TGCAGTGCTAGAGGGGCAGACTACCCTTCACCCCTCCACTTT CSARGADYPSPLHF
16 TRBJ1-2 - - TRBV5-5 TGTGCCAGCAGTTTCGGCTCTCGGCCGGAACTCTATGGCTACACCTTC CASSFGSRPELYGYTF
14 TRBJ2-7 - - TRBV5-5 TGTGCCAGCAGCTTGGAACAGGCGGCATACGAGCAGTACTTC CASSLEQAAYEQYF
16 TRBJ1-2 - TRBD1 TRBV15 TGTGCCACCAGCGGAGGGCGCATGGGACAGGCCTATGGCTACACCTTC CATSGGRMGQAYGYTF
13 TRBJ1-5 medium-sized TRBD1 TRBV29-1 TGCAGCGTGGGACAGGCATTTAATCAGCCCCAGCATTTT CSVGQAFNQPQHF
15 TRBJ2-7 - TRBD1 TRBV20-1 TGCAGTGCTCTACCCCGGGACAGGGGGCGTCAAGAGCAGTACTTC CSALPRDRGRQEQYF
14 TRBJ1-3 - - TRBV19 TGTGCCAGTAGTACCCAGTCTACTGGAAACACCATATATTTT CASSTQSTGNTIYF
12 TRBJ2-3 many TRBD2 TRBV27 TGTGCCAGCAGGGGGAGGGTGGATACGCAGTATTTT CASRGRVDTQYF
15 TRBJ2-6 - - TRBV6-5 TGTGCCAGCAGTTACTCGGGTGATGGGGCCAACGTCCTGACTTTC CASSYSGDGANVLTF
16 TRBJ2-3 few TRBD2 TRBV15 TGTGCCACCAGCCCGAACCTAGCGGGACCCATGGATACGCAGTATTTT CATSPNLAGPMDTQYF
13 TRBJ2-3 - - TRBV28 TGTGCCAGCAGTTTCCGGTATTCAGATACGCAGTATTTT CASSFRYSDTQYF
13 TRBJ2-7 - - TRBV20-1 TGCAGTGCCCTTCAGGGGTCCTCCTACGAGCAGTACTTC CSALQGSSYEQYF
18 TRBJ1-6 - - TRBV20-1 TGCAGTGCTAGAGATGCAGGCTACGGGTGGTCCTATAATTCACCCCTCCACTTT CSARDAGYGWSYNSPLHF
13 TRBJ2-1 - - TRBV12-3/TRBV12-4 TGTGCCAGTGGGTTGAGCTCCTACAATGAGCAGTTCTTC CASGLSSYNEQFF
13 TRBJ1-2 - - TRBV20-1 TGCAGTGCTAGTTTCGTCGACAAATATGGCTACACCTTC CSASFVDKYGYTF